The sequence of this T cell receptor beta chain was determined in a study of T-cell reconstitution after alpha-beta-depleted transplantation in children. This clonotype was detected a few times. A library of TCRbeta sequences, prepared with unique molecular identifiers, was generated. TCRdb re-derived calls from the PCR reads in MiXCR, one entry per CDR3 protein. Among fewer than 250,000 distinct CDR3 sequences listed, 17% were seen once. This CDR3 is built from 12 residues. Trimming removed 6 bases at V and 6 bases at J, with 12 bases between. CDR1 ENHRY and CDR2 SYGVKD come from the germline V gene.

The rearrangement links TRBV10-3 to TRBJ2-7; D gene uncertain. Sequences were derived from PBMCs, mostly from graft donor cells, sampled 360 days after TCRalphabeta/CD19-depleted stem cell transplant. The clonotype comes from a male patient aged 2 to 10 who had a stem cell transplant for acute lymphoblastic leukemia, so the T cells may come from the graft donor. CDR3 in amino acids: CAISSLPTEQYF. In DNA form, the CDR3 reads TGTGCCATCAGCTCATTACCCACCGAGCAGTACTTC.